The rows below give T cell receptor beta chains drawn from one sample of a study of blood T cell repertoires in COVID-19. Generated by immunoSEQ multiplex PCR, the TCRdb table keeps only in-frame clones and is missing some. The data show about 480,000 clones, 88% seen once. Specimen: PBMCs or T cells enriched from blood (not recorded which). The receptors derive from a woman in her thirties or forties who had recovered from COVID-19. The CDR3 runs from the conserved cysteine through the conserved F or W. A D gene is named only where the DNA matches it firmly. Clone size is given for some rows only: seen once, a few or many times, or a class if the clone is expanded.

D,size,J,V,length,CDR3,DNA
TRBD1,once,TRBJ1-1,TRBV5-6,15,CASSFLGQGNTEAFF,TGTGCCAGCAGCTTCCTGGGACAGGGGAACACTGAAGCTTTCTTT
-,-,TRBJ2-3,TRBV7-2,13,CASSLEGMRTQYF,TGTGCCAGCAGCTTAGAGGGGATGAGAACGCAGTATTTT
TRBD2,-,TRBJ2-7,TRBV4-1,17,CASSQVPGLAGIYEQYF,TGCGCCAGCAGCCAAGTTCCGGGGCTAGCGGGAATTTACGAGCAGTACTTC
TRBD2,once,TRBJ2-7,TRBV10-3,13,CATLISGSRGQYF,TGTGCCACGTTGATTAGCGGGAGCCGCGGGCAGTACTTC
-,once,TRBJ1-2,TRBV18,17,CASSPISGTRTYYGYTF,TGTGCCAGCTCACCGATATCAGGGACACGGACTTACTATGGCTACACCTTC
-,once,TRBJ2-7,TRBV6-5,15,CASSKQGGVHYEQYF,TGTGCCAGCAGTAAACAGGGGGGGGTGCACTACGAGCAGTACTTC
-,-,TRBJ2-1,TRBV11-3,13,CASSVQTYNEQFF,TGTGCCAGCTCAGTACAAACCTACAATGAGCAGTTCTTC
TRBD1,-,TRBJ2-1,TRBV24-1,11,CATSEGQGTFF,TGTGCCACCAGTGAAGGACAGGGGACGTTCTTC
-,-,TRBJ2-2,TRBV6-5,14,CASSWASNTGELFF,TGTGCCAGCAGTTGGGCATCGAACACCGGGGAGCTGTTTTTT
-,-,TRBJ1-5,TRBV10-3,16,CAISESGSVGNQPQHF,TGTGCCATCAGTGAGTCCGGGAGTGTGGGCAATCAGCCCCAGCATTTT
-,-,TRBJ2-3,TRBV6-5,14,CASRKRVPTDTQYF,TGTGCCAGCAGAAAGAGGGTCCCCACAGATACGCAGTATTTT
TRBD1,-,TRBJ2-7,TRBV3-1/TRBV3-2,12,CASSLTGDEQYF,TGTGCCAGCAGCCTGACAGGGGACGAGCAGTACTTC
-,-,TRBJ1-3,TRBV12-3/TRBV12-4,13,CASRPGAGNTIYF,TGTGCCAGCAGACCGGGGGCTGGAAACACCATATATTTT
-,once,TRBJ1-2,TRBV29-1,14,CSVEAEGANYGYTF,TGCAGCGTTGAAGCTGAGGGGGCTAACTATGGCTACACCTTC